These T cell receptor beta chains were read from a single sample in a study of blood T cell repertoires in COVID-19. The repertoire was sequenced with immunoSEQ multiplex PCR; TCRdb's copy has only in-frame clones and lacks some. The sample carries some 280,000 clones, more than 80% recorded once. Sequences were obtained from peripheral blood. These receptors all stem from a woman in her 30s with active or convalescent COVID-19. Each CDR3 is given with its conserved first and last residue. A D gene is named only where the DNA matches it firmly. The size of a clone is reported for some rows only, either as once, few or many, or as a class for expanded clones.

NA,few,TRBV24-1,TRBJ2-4,TGTGCCACCAGTGACATACAGACAGAGAAGCTAGCCAAAAACATTCAGTACTTC,CATSDIQTEKLAKNIQYF
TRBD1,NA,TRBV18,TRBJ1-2,TGTGCCAGCTCACCACTAGGACAGGGAGGTGGCTACACCTTC,CASSPLGQGGGYTF
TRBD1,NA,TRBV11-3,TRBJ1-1,TGTGCCAGCAGCCGCCGGACAGGGTGGGGGGTGAACACTGAAGCTTTCTTT,CASSRRTGWGVNTEAFF
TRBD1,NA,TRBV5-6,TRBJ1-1,TGTGCCAGCAGCTCACTACAGGGGGCAAGGGCGAACACTGAAGCTTTCTTT,CASSSLQGARANTEAFF
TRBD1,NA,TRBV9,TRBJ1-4,TGTGCCAGCAGCGTATCGCAGGGGGCGCCTAATGAAAAACTGTTTTTT,CASSVSQGAPNEKLFF
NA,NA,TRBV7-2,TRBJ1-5,TGTGCCAGCAGCTACGGACAGCACCCCAATCAGCCCCAGCATTTT,CASSYGQHPNQPQHF
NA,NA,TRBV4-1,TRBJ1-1,TGCGCCAGCAGCCAAGGGGATCGGGAGAACACTGAAGCTTTCTTT,CASSQGDRENTEAFF
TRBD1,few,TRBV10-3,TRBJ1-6,TGTGCCATCAGTGATATGGGACAGGGGGCCTCACCCCTCCACTTT,CAISDMGQGASPLHF
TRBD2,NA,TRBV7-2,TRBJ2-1,TGTGCCAGCACCCTCCTGCGGGGGGGCAATGAGCAGTTCTTC,CASTLLRGGNEQFF
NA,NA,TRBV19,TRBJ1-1,TGTGCCAGTAGTATCGGTTCGAGAGTGAACACTGAAGCTTTCTTT,CASSIGSRVNTEAFF
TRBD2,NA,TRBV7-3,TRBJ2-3,TGTGCCAGCAGCGTGAGACAGCGGGGTACGCAGTATTTT,CASSVRQRGTQYF
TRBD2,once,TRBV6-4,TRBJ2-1,TGTGCCAGCAGCGTTTCTAGCGGGCCGAACAATGAGCAGTTCTTC,CASSVSSGPNNEQFF
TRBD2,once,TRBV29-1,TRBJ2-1,TGCAGCGTGGGTAGCGGGGGGGCTAATTACAATGAGCAGTTCTTC,CSVGSGGANYNEQFF
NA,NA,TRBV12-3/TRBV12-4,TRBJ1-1,TGTGCCAGCAGTTTAGAGCGGGGCACTGAAGCTTTCTTT,CASSLERGTEAFF
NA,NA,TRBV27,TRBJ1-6,TGTGCCAGCAGTTTAGGTGGCTGGGAGGGTAATTCACCCCTCCACTTT,CASSLGGWEGNSPLHF
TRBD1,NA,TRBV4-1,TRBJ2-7,TGCGCCAGCAGCCAAGATCGTCAGGGGGCTTACGAGCAGTACTTC,CASSQDRQGAYEQYF
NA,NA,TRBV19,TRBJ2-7,TGTGCCAGTAGTATACTGAGGGCAGACACCTACGAGCAGTACTTC,CASSILRADTYEQYF